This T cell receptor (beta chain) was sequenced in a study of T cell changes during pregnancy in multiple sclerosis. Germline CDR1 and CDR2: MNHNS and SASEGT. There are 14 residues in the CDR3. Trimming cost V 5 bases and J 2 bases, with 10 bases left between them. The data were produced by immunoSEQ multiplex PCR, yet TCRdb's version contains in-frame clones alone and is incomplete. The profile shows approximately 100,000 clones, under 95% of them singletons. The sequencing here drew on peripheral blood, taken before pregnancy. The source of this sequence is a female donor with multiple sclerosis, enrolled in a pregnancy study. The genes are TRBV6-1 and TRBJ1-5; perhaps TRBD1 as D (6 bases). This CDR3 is CASSPDSRNQPQHF. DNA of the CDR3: TGTGCCAGCAGTCCGGACAGCCGCAATCAGCCCCAGCATTTT.